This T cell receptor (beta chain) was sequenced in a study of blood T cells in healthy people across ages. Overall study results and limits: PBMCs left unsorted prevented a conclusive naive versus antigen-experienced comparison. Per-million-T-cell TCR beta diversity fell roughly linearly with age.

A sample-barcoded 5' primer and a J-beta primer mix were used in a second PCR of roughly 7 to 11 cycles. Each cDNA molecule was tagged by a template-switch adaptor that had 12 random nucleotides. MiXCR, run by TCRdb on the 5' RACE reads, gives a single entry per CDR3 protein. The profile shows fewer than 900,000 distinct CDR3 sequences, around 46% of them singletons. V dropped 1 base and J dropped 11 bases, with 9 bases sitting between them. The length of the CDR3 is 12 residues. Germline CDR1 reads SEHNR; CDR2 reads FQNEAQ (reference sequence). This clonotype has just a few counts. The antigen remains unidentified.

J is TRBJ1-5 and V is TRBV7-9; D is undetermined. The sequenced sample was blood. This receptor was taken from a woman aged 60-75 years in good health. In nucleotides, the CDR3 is TGTGCCAGCAGCTTAGGTGTCCGGGCCCAGCATTTT. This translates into CASSLGVRAQHF.